The 12 T cell receptor beta chains below all came from one sample that was sequenced in a study of spatial heterogeneity in lung cancer. TCRdb used MiXCR to reprocess the 5' RACE reads, holding one entry per CDR3 protein. The sample consists of 85,000 to 100,000 distinct CDR3 sequences, just under 20% of them appearing once. The time point here: blood at routine non-recurrence follow-up after resection. The source material was PBMCs, sampled at follow-up. These receptors were collected from a male donor with early-stage non-small cell lung cancer.

This clonotype turned up a few times. The V call is TRBV4-2, the J call TRBJ2-1; D is possibly TRBD2 (5 bases). V was pared by 0 bases and J by 10 bases, with 16 bases between. CDR3 length: 15 amino acids. Germline values: CDR1 LGHNA, CDR2 YNFKEQ. CDR3 DNA sequence: TGTGCCAGCAGCCAAGATTGGTCGGACTTCGGCGAGCAGTTCTTC. Amino acids: CASSQDWSDFGEQFF.

This clonotype appeared many times. The rearrangement uses TRBV20-1 and TRBJ1-5, with a possible D match to TRBD1 (5 bases). Germline V gene lookup returns CDR1 DFQATT and CDR2 SNEGSKA (reference sequence). The V end lost 5 bases, the J end lost 10 bases, and 18 bases lay between the germline ends. The CDR3 sequence is 13 residues long. Here the CDR3 DNA reads TGCAGTGCTGTAAACTCGCCAGGGAACCCCCAGCATTTT. This translates into CSAVNSPGNPQHF.

This clonotype was counted only a few times. The chain links TRBV7-8 to TRBJ1-1; D is undetermined. In germline, CDR1 is SGHVS, CDR2 FQNEAQ. The V end lost 3 bases, the J end lost 4 bases, and 12 bases lay between the germline ends. This CDR3 has 14 residues. The CDR3 is CASSLVVVGTEAFF. The CDR3 DNA is TGTGCCAGCAGCTTGGTCGTGGTGGGCACTGAAGCTTTCTTT.

V usage is TRBV14 and J usage is TRBJ1-2, with 7 bases lining up with TRBD1. The CDR3 covers 15 residues. After removal of 4 bases from V and 3 bases from J, the junction contained 8 bases not matched to a gene. Germline CDR1 is SGHDN and CDR2 is FVKESK. The CDR3 here is CASSRTMTGYYGYTF. CDR3 nucleotide sequence: TGTGCCAGCAGCCGGACAATGACAGGGTACTATGGCTACACCTTC.

This clonotype was detected a few times. The chain has TRBV7-2 and TRBJ1-2, with TRBD1 as a possible D gene (5 bases). The V end was cut by 5 bases, the J end by 5 bases, with 9 bases between. There are 12 residues in the CDR3. Germline V gives CDR1 SGHTA, CDR2 FQGNSA. The CDR3 spells CASSPDRYGYTF. DNA of the CDR3: TGTGCCAGCAGCCCCGACAGATATGGCTACACCTTC.

The chain employs TRBV7-7 and TRBJ2-1, with TRBD2 as a possible D gene (5 bases). Germline V gene sequence: CDR1 SSHAT, CDR2 FNYEAQ (reference sequence). CDR3 length: 14 residues. Trimming took 1 base from V and 6 from J, leaving 10 bases between them. CDR3 nucleotide sequence: TGTGCCAGCAGCTTAGAGGGAGTCTCCAATGAGCAGTTCTTC. Translating gives CASSLEGVSNEQFF.

A few counts support this clonotype. CDR3 DNA: TGTGCCAGCAGCTTAGGCAGCCTGAACACTGAAGCTTTCTTT. Protein: CASSLGSLNTEAFF. The chain uses TRBV7-9 and TRBJ1-1; D is unclear. Trimming pared 1 base from V and 0 bases from J, leaving 6 bases between. This CDR3 is built from 14 residues. Looked up from germline, CDR1 is SEHNR and CDR2 is FQNEAQ (reference sequence).

V gene TRBV7-6 combines with J gene TRBJ1-4; possible D gene TRBD1, 5 bases. With 2 bases removed from V and 1 base from J, the gap between germline ends came to 8 bases. The CDR3 is 15 residues long. In germline, CDR1 is SGHVS, CDR2 FNYEAQ. The CDR3 bases are TGTGCCAGCAGCTTAATCGGGGGAACTAATGAAAAACTGTTTTTT. Protein product: CASSLIGGTNEKLFF. The entire variable domain, with the rest obtained from reference TRBV7-6 and TRBJ1-4, is as follows: GAGVSQSPRYKVTKRGQDVALRCDPISGHVSLYWYRQALGQGPEFLTYFNYEAQQDKSGLPNDRFSAERPEGSISTLTIQRTEQRDSAMYRCASSLIGGTNEKLFFGSGTQLSVL.

The genes are TRBV5-1 and TRBJ1-2; no firm D call. This CDR3 has 14 amino acids. Trimming removed 0 bases at V and 0 bases at J, with 6 bases between. Germline lookup yields CDR1 SGHRS and CDR2 YFSETQ. This CDR3 reads CASSLGAANYGYTF. CDR3 in DNA: TGCGCCAGCAGCTTGGGGGCAGCTAACTATGGCTACACCTTC.

In its sample, this clonotype was seen a few times. V gene TRBV27 combines with J gene TRBJ1-5; 10 bases agree with TRBD1. V dropped 5 bases and J dropped 9; count of bases not matched to a gene: 7. This CDR3 contains 14 residues. Germline V gives CDR1 MNHEY, CDR2 SMNVEV (reference sequence). The CDR3 DNA reads TGTGCCAGCAGTCGTGGACAGGGGGAAGGGCCCCAGCATTTT. It is translated as CASSRGQGEGPQHF.

The chain uses TRBV6-6 and TRBJ1-5; D is possibly TRBD1 (5 bases). Deletions cut 8 bases from V and 6 bases from J, with 17 bases between. This CDR3 is built from 14 residues. Germline V lookup: CDR1 MNHNY, CDR2 SVGAGI (reference sequence). The CDR3: CASGRGEGGQPQHF. CDR3 sequence (DNA): TGTGCCAGCGGGAGAGGGGAAGGAGGTCAGCCCCAGCATTTT.

V is TRBV30 and J is TRBJ2-3, with D perhaps matching TRBD1 or TRBD2 (5 bases each). CDR1 and CDR2 from the germline V gene are GTSNPN and SVGIG (reference sequence). Deletions cut 3 bases from V and 1 base from J, with 11 bases between. The CDR3 is 14 residues long. The CDR3 spells CAWSGTRGTDTQYF. Here the CDR3 DNA reads TGTGCCTGGAGCGGGACGAGAGGCACAGATACGCAGTATTTT. Together with reference TRBV30 and TRBJ2-3, the CDR3 gives the full variable domain: SQTIHQWPATLVQPVGSPLSLECTVEGTSNPNLYWYRQAAGRGLQLLFYSVGIGQISSEVPQNLSASRPQDRQFILSSKKLLLSDSGFYLCAWSGTRGTDTQYFGPGTRLTVL.